These 26 T cell receptor beta chains originate from one sample sequenced in a study of blood T cell repertoires in COVID-19. Assay used: immunoSEQ multiplex PCR; TCRdb lists only in-frame clones, some missing. The table has 300,000 to 400,000 clones, around 82% seen once. The specimen was peripheral blood. The receptor set was obtained from a man aged 30 to 39 with active or convalescent COVID-19.

The V gene is TRBV7-9, the J gene TRBJ2-3, with 7 bases fitting TRBD2. Trimming removed 6 bases from V and 3 bases from J; junction bases left unmatched: 9. Germline values: CDR1 SEHNR, CDR2 FQNEAQ (reference sequence). The CDR3 totals 15 residues. The CDR3 nucleotides are TGTGCCAGCAGGGCGGGCGCGGGAGCTACAGATACGCAGTATTTT. Residues: CASRAGAGATDTQYF.

This clone was recorded only once. The CDR3 coding sequence is TGTGCCAGCACCATCTCCGCGGGGGTAGTAGGGACTGAAGCTTTCTTT. The encoded protein is CASTISAGVVGTEAFF. This chain uses TRBV27 with TRBJ1-1; possible D gene TRBD1, 5 bases. The V gene lost 7 bases and the J gene lost 5 bases, with 23 bases spanning the gap. The germline CDR1 and CDR2 sequences are MNHEY and SMNVEV (reference sequence). The CDR3 is made up of 16 amino acids.

The genes are TRBV10-3 and TRBJ2-5; TRBD1 might be the D (6 bases). The length of the CDR3 is 15 residues. V lost 2 bases and J 4 bases, leaving 14 bases between the germline ends. Germline V lookup: CDR1 ENHRY, CDR2 SYGVKD. CDR3: CAISETRGSGETQYF. The DNA for the CDR3 is TGTGCCATCAGTGAGACCAGGGGCTCGGGAGAGACCCAGTACTTC.

The chain carries TRBV15 and TRBJ1-4, with a tentative D call TRBD1 (5 bases). Trimming shortened V by 3 bases and J by 7 bases, and 18 bases separated the two germline ends. Per germline, CDR1 LNHNV and CDR2 YYDKDF (reference sequence). The CDR3 is made up of 16 amino acids. Written as DNA, the CDR3 is TGTGCCACCAGCAGCCAGCAGGGAATTTCTCGTGAAAAACTGTTTTTT. Translated: CATSSQQGISREKLFF.

The rearrangement uses TRBV7-3 and TRBJ2-5; D possibly corresponds to TRBD1 (6 bases). Germline CDR1 reads SGHTA; CDR2 reads FQGTGA. V shed 3 bases and J shed 7 bases, with 12 bases lying between them. This CDR3 has 13 amino acids. Written as DNA, the CDR3 is TGTGCCAGCAGCTTGCTTAAAGGGGGGACCCAGTACTTC. Its protein is CASSLLKGGTQYF. The full variable domain, its missing parts supplied by reference TRBV7-3 and TRBJ2-5, is GAGVSQTPSNKVTEKGKYVELRCDPISGHTALYWYRQSLGQGPEFLIYFQGTGAADDSGLPNDRFFAVRPEGSVSTLKIQRTERGDSAVYLCASSLLKGGTQYFGPGTRLLVL.

This chain links TRBV21-1 with TRBJ2-5; TRBD2 reflects the table's D call only, with no check against the DNA. TRBV21-1 is a recognized pseudogene. The CDR3 runs to 14 residues. The CDR3 here is CASVRAGSQETQYF. CDR3 bases: TGTGCCAGCGTTCGAGCGGGGTCCCAAGAGACCCAGTACTTC.

J is TRBJ2-1 and V is TRBV5-1; TRBD2 aligns across 9 bases. Germline V CDR1 and CDR2: SGHRS, YFSETQ. The length of the CDR3 is 19 residues. The V and J ends lost 7 bases and 1 base, in that order; junction bases with no gene match: 18. The DNA for the CDR3 is TGCGCCAGCTCCACCTACGGCGGGGGGGCCCGGACGTCCTACAATGAGCAGTTCTTC. Translating it yields CASSTYGGGARTSYNEQFF. The full variable domain, in which reference TRBV5-1 and TRBJ2-1 provide the parts outside the CDR3, is KAGVTQTPRYLIKTRGQQVTLSCSPISGHRSVSWYQQTPGQGLQFLFEYFSETQRNKGNFPGRFSGRQFSNSRSEMNVSTLELGDSALYLCASSTYGGGARTSYNEQFFGPGTRLTVL.

The chain carries TRBV5-5 and TRBJ1-2; possible D gene TRBD1, 6 bases. With 4 bases removed from V and 4 bases from J, the gap between germline ends came to 23 bases. The CDR3 sequence is 17 residues long. Germline assignment: CDR1 SGHKS and CDR2 YYEKEE (reference sequence). The DNA of the CDR3 is TGTGCCAGCAGCCGACCCGCCGGACAGCCTGAGGTCTATGGCTACACCTTC. Translation: CASSRPAGQPEVYGYTF.

The chain couples TRBV19 to TRBJ1-1, with TRBD1 matching 8 bases. The J segment lost 3 bases and the V segment lost 5 bases, leaving 5 bases of the junction unmatched. The CDR3 consists of 14 residues. Germline V gene data show CDR1 as LNHDA and CDR2 as SQIVND (reference sequence). CDR3 bases: TGTGCCAGTAGTTCACAGGGGGGACACACTGAAGCTTTCTTT. It is translated as CASSSQGGHTEAFF. Full variable domain (missing parts from reference TRBV19 and TRBJ1-1): DGGITQSPKYLFRKEGQNVTLSCEQNLNHDAMYWYRQDPGQGLRLIYYSQIVNDFQKGDIAEGYSVSREKKESFPLTVTSAQKNPTAFYLCASSSQGGHTEAFFGQGTRLTVV.

This clone was detected once. The chain couples TRBV7-9 to TRBJ2-7; TRBD2 matches at 8 bases. J lost 5 bases, V lost 2 bases, and 11 bases had no gene match. CDR1 and CDR2 from the germline V gene are SEHNR and FQNEAQ (reference sequence). CDR3 size: 16 residues. CDR3 in DNA: TGTGCCAGCAGCTTAACGGGTTTCGCGGGAGGCCACGAGCAGTACTTC. Protein product: CASSLTGFAGGHEQYF.

The chain combines TRBV15 with TRBJ2-7; 11 bases map to TRBD2. V gave up 1 base and J gave up 0 bases; unmatched junction bases: 23. The CDR3 runs to 23 residues. Germline V gene sequence: CDR1 LNHNV, CDR2 YYDKDF (reference sequence). CDR3 residues: CATSRAGDGTLHLTSGASYEQYF. The DNA of the CDR3 is TGTGCCACCAGCAGAGCTGGGGACGGAACCCTCCACCTGACTAGCGGGGCCTCCTACGAGCAGTACTTC.

The chain uses TRBV28 and TRBJ2-1; TRBD2 matches 8 bases. V was clipped by 6 bases and J by 10 bases; unmatched bases: 5. Per germline, CDR1 MDHEN and CDR2 SYDVKM. The CDR3 has 12 residues. The CDR3 nucleotides are TGTGCCAGCAGAGCGGGAGACCGGGAGCAGTTCTTC. This encodes CASRAGDREQFF.

This rearrangement joins TRBV10-3 to TRBJ1-2; 8 positions agree with TRBD1. Unmatched junction bases numbered 4, after V lost 0 bases and J lost 4 bases. The germline CDR1 and CDR2 sequences are ENHRY and SYGVKD. The CDR3 runs to 15 residues. CDR3 sequence reads: CAISESEDRAYGYTF. The CDR3 nucleotides are TGTGCCATCAGTGAGTCTGAGGACAGGGCCTATGGCTACACCTTC.

The V gene is TRBV11-2, the J gene TRBJ2-7; D is possibly TRBD1 (5 bases). Trimming removed 3 bases from V and 3 bases from J, with 9 bases in between. This CDR3 contains 13 residues. Germline V gives CDR1 SGHAT, CDR2 FQNNGV. CDR3 nucleotide sequence: TGTGCCAGCAGCTTCGACAGACGCTACGAGCAGTACTTC. Amino acids: CASSFDRRYEQYF.

The table lists this clone with a count of one. The chain links TRBV7-2 to TRBJ1-4; 7 bases line up with TRBD1. Germline values: CDR1 SGHTA, CDR2 FQGNSA. V was clipped by 5 bases and J by 3 bases; unmatched bases: 6. The CDR3 loop spans 15 amino acids. CDR3 amino acids: CASSVGGTANEKLFF. As DNA, the CDR3 is TGTGCCAGCAGCGTAGGCGGGACAGCTAATGAAAAACTGTTTTTT.

In DNA form, the CDR3 reads TGTGCCAGCAGTTACGGGGGGGAGGAGCAGTTCTTC. It specifies CASSYGGEEQFF. The gene calls are TRBV6-5 and TRBJ2-1; 7 positions match TRBD2. This CDR3 is 12 amino acids long. Germline CDR1 and CDR2: MNHEY and SVGAGI. J gave up 10 bases and V 2 bases, and 2 bases lay outside the gene matches.

V usage is TRBV2 and J usage is TRBJ1-2; TRBD1 agrees at 12 bases. This CDR3 is 15 amino acids long. V lost 6 bases to trimming and J lost 6 bases; unmatched junction nucleotides: 8. CDR1 SNHLY and CDR2 FYNNEI come from the germline V gene. The CDR3 loop reads CASRGQGAIKNGYTF. CDR3 in DNA: TGTGCCAGCAGGGGACAGGGGGCGATTAAGAATGGCTACACCTTC.

V gene TRBV7-9 combines with J gene TRBJ2-1; D may be TRBD2 (6 bases). Germline loops: CDR1 SEHNR, CDR2 FQNEAQ (reference sequence). Trimming took 2 bases from V and 6 from J, leaving 11 bases between them. This CDR3 contains 14 residues. The CDR3 here is CASSLSAGLNEQFF. The CDR3 coding sequence is TGTGCCAGCAGCTTATCTGCGGGACTCAATGAGCAGTTCTTC. The full variable domain, rest sourced from reference TRBV7-9 and TRBJ2-1, is DTGVSQNPRHKITKRGQNVTFRCDPISEHNRLYWYRQTLGQGPEFLTYFQNEAQLEKSRLLSDRFSAERPKGSFSTLEIQRTEQGDSAMYLCASSLSAGLNEQFFGPGTRLTVL.

The chain has TRBV5-1 and TRBJ1-5, with 7 bases fitting TRBD1. CDR1 is SGHRS, CDR2 YFSETQ, per germline. Unmatched junction bases numbered 6, after V lost 4 bases and J lost 5 bases. This CDR3 has 14 amino acids. This CDR3 is CASSPTGADQPQHF. CDR3 DNA sequence: TGCGCCAGCAGCCCTACAGGGGCCGATCAGCCCCAGCATTTT.

The V call is TRBV28, the J call TRBJ1-5; D is possibly TRBD1 (5 bases). V lost 3 bases and J lost 6, with 12 bases in between. Germline CDR1 is MDHEN and CDR2 is SYDVKM. The CDR3 runs 14 residues. In nucleotides, the CDR3 is TGTGCCAGCAGTTTGGTTGGGGGAGGTCAGCCCCAGCATTTT. It is translated as CASSLVGGGQPQHF.

The chain joins TRBV19 to TRBJ2-2, with D maybe TRBD1 (6 bases). With 3 bases removed from V and 6 bases from J, the gap between germline ends came to 14 bases. Germline assignment: CDR1 LNHDA and CDR2 SQIVND (reference sequence). This CDR3 contains 15 residues. The chain's CDR3 is CASSISSGGAGELFF. As DNA, the CDR3 is TGTGCCAGTAGTATCAGTTCTGGGGGCGCCGGGGAGCTGTTTTTT.

As concerns this clone: Other nucleotide sequences from this sample produce the same CDR3. The gene calls are TRBV5-1 and TRBJ2-7; 9 bases fit TRBD1. There are 14 residues in the CDR3. The germline V gene has CDR1 SGHRS and CDR2 YFSETQ. V shed 0 bases, J shed 5 bases, and the junction held 3 bases outside the gene matches. The CDR3 nucleotides read TGCGCCAGCAGCTTGGCAGACAGGGGGGACGAGCAGTACTTC. This sequence encodes CASSLADRGDEQYF.

The genes are TRBV27 and TRBJ2-3, with 11 positions matching TRBD2. The CDR3 has 17 residues. The ends lost 7 bases at V and 4 bases at J; junction bases unmatched: 13. Germline V gene data show CDR1 as MNHEY and CDR2 as SMNVEV (reference sequence). CDR3 sequence: CASTPSGLAGGADTQYF. The CDR3 nucleotides are TGTGCCAGCACCCCTAGCGGACTAGCGGGTGGGGCAGATACGCAGTATTTT.

V is TRBV10-3 and J is TRBJ2-7; 14 bases are a match to TRBD2. The CDR3 contains 14 residues. Looked up from germline, CDR1 is ENHRY and CDR2 is SYGVKD. V lost 6 bases, J lost 4 bases, and 2 bases stayed unmatched. CDR3 in amino acids: CAIRGLAGGYEQYF. The CDR3 DNA reads TGTGCCATCAGAGGACTAGCGGGGGGTTACGAGCAGTACTTC.

V gene TRBV14 combines with J gene TRBJ2-5; 7 bases agree with TRBD2. Losses at the gene ends were 4 bases for V and 4 bases for J; bases not matched to a gene: 12. The CDR3 is 16 residues long. Germline values: CDR1 SGHDN, CDR2 FVKESK. In DNA, the CDR3 is TGTGCCAGCAGCCCCAGTTACGCGGGGAGGGGAGAGACCCAGTACTTC. It specifies CASSPSYAGRGETQYF.

The rearrangement joins TRBV25-1 to TRBJ2-3; TRBD2 matches 16 bases. Germline V gene data show CDR1 as MGHDK and CDR2 as SYGVNS. This CDR3 has 17 amino acids. The V gene end was trimmed by 2 bases and the J gene end by 5 bases; junction bases not matched to a gene: 4. CDR3 coding DNA: TGTGCCAGCAGTGAAAGCGGGACTAGCGGGGGGGGAGATACGCAGTATTTT. Translating it yields CASSESGTSGGGDTQYF.